The rows below give T cell receptor beta chains drawn from one sample of a study of cytomegalovirus exposure and HLA in healthy donors. The assay was immunoSEQ multiplex PCR, and TCRdb's table has in-frame clones only and misses some. The sample shows 150,000 or so clones, roughly four fifths of them seen only once. Specimen: PBMCs. The receptor source for this set is a woman between 35 and 50 years old in good health and CMV-seronegative. CDR3s include the opening cysteine and the closing phenylalanine or tryptophan. A D gene is named only where the DNA matches it firmly. Where a row states a size, it is once, few, many or the class of an expanded clone; other rows omit it.

>TRBV5-6|TRBJ2-7|.|TRBD1
CASSRDRVDEQYF
TGTGCCAGCAGCCGTGACAGGGTCGACGAGCAGTACTTC
>TRBV7-9|TRBJ2-1|.|TRBD2
CASSLALAGSYNEQFF
TGTGCCAGCAGCCTAGCTCTAGCGGGAAGCTACAATGAGCAGTTCTTC
>TRBV28|TRBJ2-7|.|.
CASSLPGREQYF
TGTGCCAGCAGTCTACCAGGGCGAGAGCAGTACTTC
>TRBV2|TRBJ2-5|once|TRBD2
CASSDVLAGVETQYF
TGTGCCAGCAGTGACGTCCTAGCGGGAGTAGAGACCCAGTACTTC
>TRBV7-9|TRBJ2-7|.|.
CASSLTYGSTNYEQYF
TGTGCCAGCAGCTTAACCTATGGGAGCACCAACTACGAGCAGTACTTC
>TRBV4-3|TRBJ1-5|.|TRBD1
CASSQDSTGTGVQPQHF
TGCGCCAGCAGCCAAGACTCCACCGGGACAGGGGTTCAGCCCCAGCATTTT
>TRBV6-5|TRBJ2-1|.|.
CASSPTRNSYNEQFF
TGTGCCAGCAGCCCCACTAGGAACTCCTACAATGAGCAGTTCTTC
>TRBV7-8|TRBJ2-6|few|.
CASSFLSGANVLTF
TGTGCCAGCAGCTTTCTGTCCGGGGCCAACGTCCTGACTTTC
>TRBV10-3|TRBJ1-4|.|.
CATQGADFNEKLFF
TGTGCCACCCAAGGGGCAGACTTCAATGAAAAACTGTTTTTT
>TRBV7-2|TRBJ2-5|few|.
CASSLMREETQYF
TGTGCCAGCAGCCTTATGAGGGAAGAGACCCAGTACTTC
>TRBV27|TRBJ1-2|.|TRBD1
CASSPLWTGGHYGYTF
TGTGCCAGCAGTCCTCTATGGACAGGGGGCCACTATGGCTACACCTTC
>TRBV5-4|TRBJ2-5|few|.
CASSLIPQGRETQYF
TGTGCCAGCAGCCTGATCCCACAGGGAAGAGAGACCCAGTACTTC
>TRBV6-6|TRBJ1-2|.|.
CASTLQENYGYTF
TGTGCCAGCACCTTACAGGAAAACTATGGCTACACCTTC
>TRBV28|TRBJ2-5|.|.
CASTLISRGAQETQYF
TGTGCCAGCACCCTCATTTCCAGGGGGGCTCAGGAGACCCAGTACTTC
>TRBV28|TRBJ2-7|.|TRBD1
CASSSTGQASGKGEQYF
TGTGCCAGCAGCTCGACAGGGCAAGCAAGCGGTAAGGGAGAGCAGTACTTC
>TRBV27|TRBJ2-6|.|.
CASSPDMEANVLTF
TGTGCCAGCAGCCCCGACATGGAGGCCAACGTCCTGACTTTC
>TRBV18|TRBJ2-5|.|TRBD1
CASSTQTGALHSVTQYF
TGTGCCAGCTCAACGCAAACAGGGGCTTTACATTCGGTGACCCAGTACTTC
>TRBV7-9|TRBJ2-7|.|TRBD2
CASSLVRGSGSNYAYEQYF
TGTGCCAGCAGCTTAGTTCGGGGTAGCGGGAGTAACTATGCCTACGAGCAGTACTTC
>TRBV18|TRBJ1-2|.|TRBD1
CASSPLEQGADYGYTF
TGTGCCAGCTCACCATTGGAACAGGGGGCAGACTATGGCTACACCTTC
>TRBV19|TRBJ1-1|.|TRBD1
CASSLGTGGGTEAFF
TGTGCCAGTAGTTTAGGGACAGGGGGCGGGACTGAAGCTTTCTTT
>TRBV28|TRBJ2-4|.|.
CASSGGSLKNIQYF
TGTGCCAGTTCCGGTGGGAGTTTAAAAAACATTCAGTACTTC
>TRBV18|TRBJ2-3|few|.
CASSPSENTQYF
TGTGCCAGCTCACCTTCCGAGAACACGCAGTATTTT
>TRBV27|TRBJ1-4|.|TRBD1
CASSLRQGWVKLFF
TGTGCCAGCAGTCTACGACAGGGGTGGGTAAAACTGTTTTTT
>TRBV5-8|TRBJ1-5|.|.
CATTPSRASNQPQHF
TGTGCCACCACACCCTCCAGGGCTTCCAATCAGCCCCAGCATTTT
>TRBV2|TRBJ1-1|once|.
CANRRAQARSFF
TGTGCCAACCGGAGGGCACAGGCTCGCTCTTTCTTT
>TRBV15|TRBJ1-3|.|.
CATSRGGLAGNTIYF
TGTGCCACCAGCAGGGGGGGTTTGGCTGGAAACACCATATATTTT
>TRBV6-5|TRBJ2-7|once|.
CANRGTGLPYEQYF
TGTGCCAACCGAGGCACAGGGCTCCCCTACGAGCAGTACTTC
>TRBV19|TRBJ1-1|.|.
CASSFGREAFF
TGTGCCAGTAGTTTCGGCAGGGAAGCTTTCTTT
>TRBV7-9|TRBJ2-1|.|TRBD2
CASSFGLAGGPGRNNEQFF
TGTGCCAGCAGCTTCGGACTAGCGGGAGGGCCCGGCAGAAACAATGAGCAGTTCTTC
>TRBV2|TRBJ2-5|.|TRBD1
CASIQGAQETQYF
TGTGCCAGCATCCAGGGGGCTCAAGAGACCCAGTACTTC
>TRBV6-5|TRBJ2-7|.|.
CASSNRDWSYEQYF
TGTGCCAGCAGTAACCGGGACTGGTCCTACGAGCAGTACTTC
>TRBV4-3|TRBJ2-1|.|TRBD2
CASSRGGSDNEQFF
TGCGCCAGCAGCCGGGGGGGATCAGACAATGAGCAGTTCTTC
>TRBV28|TRBJ1-5|few|.
CAINRLSNQPQHF
TGTGCCATCAACAGATTAAGCAATCAGCCCCAGCATTTT
>TRBV28|TRBJ2-5|.|TRBD2
CASSGAGGGGETQYF
TGTGCCAGCAGTGGGGCGGGAGGGGGGGGAGAGACCCAGTACTTC
>TRBV7-3|TRBJ2-7|once|.
CASSSGAGAYYEQYF
TGTGCCAGCAGCTCAGGGGCGGGAGCCTACTACGAGCAGTACTTC
>TRBV4-2|TRBJ1-6|.|.
CASSRVVYQRDNNSPLHF
TGTGCCAGCAGTAGGGTGGTATATCAGCGGGACAATAATTCACCCCTCCACTTT
>TRBV7-9|TRBJ1-1|.|.
CASSPPTGVVVAEAFF
TGTGCCAGCAGCCCCCCCACGGGGGTGGTGGTGGCTGAAGCTTTCTTT
>TRBV10-3|TRBJ2-6|.|.
CAISELAGKGGANVLTF
TGTGCCATCAGTGAGCTGGCAGGGAAAGGTGGGGCCAACGTCCTGACTTTC
>TRBV7-9|TRBJ1-1|.|.
CASSSEGRRDTEAFF
TGTGCCAGCAGCTCGGAGGGACGAAGGGACACTGAAGCTTTCTTT
>TRBV5-1|TRBJ1-1|.|TRBD1
CATKGQDNTEAFF
TGCGCCACCAAAGGACAGGATAACACTGAAGCTTTCTTT
>TRBV7-2|TRBJ2-5|.|.
CASSLSGETQYF
TGTGCCAGCAGCCTGAGCGGAGAGACCCAGTACTTC
>TRBV7-3|TRBJ2-6|few|TRBD1
CASSLTGGTGAIWANVLTF
TGTGCCAGCAGCTTAACGGGAGGGACAGGGGCAATCTGGGCCAACGTCCTGACTTTC
>TRBV9|TRBJ2-7|.|TRBD2
CASSGTGLAGLEQYF
TGTGCCAGCAGCGGCACGGGACTAGCGGGACTCGAGCAGTACTTC
>TRBV11-2|TRBJ2-1|.|.
CASSPLSHEQFF
TGTGCCAGCAGCCCCTTGTCCCATGAGCAGTTCTTC
>TRBV27|TRBJ2-1|once|TRBD2
CASSLLAGRDLGNEQFF
TGTGCCAGCAGTTTATTAGCGGGGCGGGACCTCGGCAATGAGCAGTTCTTC
>TRBV7-3|TRBJ2-3|.|TRBD2
CASSLTGTSGTDTQYF
TGTGCCAGCAGCTTAACAGGGACTAGCGGAACAGATACGCAGTATTTT
>TRBV7-8|TRBJ1-5|.|.
CASSLTIQPQHF
TGTGCCAGCAGCTTAACAATTCAGCCCCAGCATTTT
>TRBV7-9|TRBJ2-7|.|TRBD2
CASSSVRKAGGNEQYF
TGTGCCAGCAGTTCGGTTAGAAAAGCGGGAGGGAACGAGCAGTACTTC
>TRBV7-9|TRBJ1-2|.|TRBD1
CASSLGTGTSYGYTF
TGTGCCAGCAGCTTAGGGACAGGGACGAGCTATGGCTACACCTTC
>TRBV11-1|TRBJ2-1|few|TRBD2
CASSSRVVAGGWYEQFF
TGTGCCAGCAGCTCCAGGGTGGTAGCGGGAGGGTGGTATGAGCAGTTCTTC
>TRBV2|TRBJ1-5|.|.
CASRGEGQPQHF
TGTGCCAGCAGAGGTGAGGGCCAGCCCCAGCATTTT
>TRBV5-1|TRBJ2-5|.|TRBD2
CASSLALAGGETQYF
TGCGCCAGCAGCTTGGCACTAGCGGGAGGAGAGACCCAGTACTTC
>TRBV7-3|TRBJ2-1|.|.
CASSFSGSLFEQFF
TGTGCCAGCAGCTTCAGTGGGAGTCTTTTTGAGCAGTTCTTC
>TRBV18|TRBJ1-2|.|TRBD1
CASSPLPGQGQGGYTF
TGTGCCAGCTCACCACTACCGGGACAGGGGCAGGGTGGCTACACCTTC